Presented here are 26 T cell receptor beta chains from one specimen sequenced in a study of cytomegalovirus exposure and HLA in healthy donors (dated by TCRdb to about 2017). Libraries were made using the immunoSEQ multiplex PCR assay. A mixture of 60 forward primers for TCR Vbeta segments and 13 reverse primers for TCR Jbeta segments was used in the multiplex PCR. The clones in this table, taken by TCRdb from immuneACCESS, are in-frame only. Not every clone is retained; where verified, under half of the shortfall comes from an unresolved V gene, and the cause of the rest is unknown. Here the sample has around 92,000 clones; approximately 72% occur a single time. The top ten constitute 13% to 15% of the sample. The specimen sequenced was PBMCs. These receptors originate from a woman in her 70s in good health and CMV-seropositive.

The V call is TRBV19, the J call TRBJ2-7, with D tentatively TRBD1 (7 bases). Trimming stripped 7 bases from V and 6 bases from J, with 19 bases between. The CDR3 covers 14 residues. CDR1 LNHDA and CDR2 SQIVND come from the germline V gene (reference sequence). The CDR3 sequence is CASKEQGTRLEQYF. The CDR3 bases are TGTGCCAGTAAGGAACAGGGGACTCGTCTCGAGCAGTACTTC.

The chain links TRBV28 to TRBJ1-1; D unresolved. Trimming pared 5 bases from V and 1 base from J, leaving 11 bases between. Germline CDR1 MDHEN, CDR2 SYDVKM. CDR3 length: 14 residues. DNA of the CDR3: TGTGCCAGCAGTCGTTGGGCAGCGAACACTGAAGCTTTCTTT. Protein product: CASSRWAANTEAFF. Combining the CDR3 with reference TRBV28 and TRBJ1-1 gives the whole variable domain DVKVTQSSRYLVKRTGEKVFLECVQDMDHENMFWYRQDPGLGLRLIYFSYDVKMKEKGDIPEGYSVSREKKERFSLILESASTNQTSMYLCASSRWAANTEAFFGQGTRLTVV.

This chain connects TRBV5-6 to TRBJ1-1; D not certain. Germline CDR1 reads SGHDT; CDR2 reads YYEEEE. This CDR3 contains 12 residues. V was clipped by 4 bases and J by 2 bases, with 6 bases between them. CDR3 sequence: CASSRSNTEAFF. As DNA, the CDR3 is TGTGCCAGCAGCCGGTCCAACACTGAAGCTTTCTTT.

The rearrangement joins TRBV9 to TRBJ2-2; 12 bases map to TRBD2. The germline CDR1 and CDR2 sequences are SGDLS and YYNGEE. This CDR3 contains 17 residues. J gave up 7 bases and V 2 bases, and 9 bases lay outside the gene matches. CDR3 amino acids: CASSVSTSGRGDGELFF. Written as DNA, the CDR3 is TGTGCCAGCAGCGTGTCGACTAGCGGGAGAGGTGACGGGGAGCTGTTTTTT.

J is TRBJ1-1 and V is TRBV10-1; D not certain. Trimming cost V 6 bases and J 11 bases, with 13 bases left between them. CDR1 WNHNN and CDR2 SYGVQD come from the germline V gene (reference sequence). This CDR3 is 11 amino acids long. This CDR3 is CASSDGGLAFF. Written as DNA, the CDR3 is TGCGCCAGCAGCGACGGTGGGCTGGCTTTCTTT.

The chain joins TRBV2 to TRBJ1-4; D is unresolved. V dropped 4 bases and J dropped 7 bases, with 13 bases sitting between them. The CDR3 length is 14 residues. Per germline, CDR1 SNHLY and CDR2 FYNNEI. This CDR3 reads CASSAPGKSEKLFF. The CDR3 DNA reads as TGTGCCAGCAGTGCGCCGGGAAAGAGTGAAAAACTGTTTTTT.

In regard to this clone: An end of the junction differs from the germline gene, which may be a read error. This rearrangement joins TRBV7-9 to TRBJ2-1; 8 nucleotides line up with TRBD2. The CDR3 consists of 14 residues. Germline CDR1 is SEHNR and CDR2 is FQNEAQ (reference sequence). CDR3 in amino acids: CSSSLVGGGNEQFF. CDR3 in DNA: TGTTCCAGCAGCTTAGTTGGCGGGGGGAATGAGCAGTTCTTC.

This sequence joins TRBV29-1 and TRBJ1-1; TRBD1 is a possible D gene (5 bases). Trimming stripped 6 bases from V and 1 base from J, with 15 bases between. This CDR3 spans 14 amino acids. CDR1 is SQVTM, CDR2 ANQGSEA, per germline. CDR3 in DNA: TGCAGCGTGGTTTTGGCAGGGAAGAACACTGAAGCTTTCTTT. Translating gives CSVVLAGKNTEAFF.

The CDR3 DNA reads as TGTGCCAGCAGCGTGGACAGGGCTGGCTACACCTTC. It is translated as CASSVDRAGYTF. The V gene is TRBV9, the J gene TRBJ1-2, with 8 bases that match TRBD1. The length of the CDR3 is 12 residues. Trimming took 2 bases from V and 7 from J; bases not matched to a gene: 1. Looked up from germline, CDR1 is SGDLS and CDR2 is YYNGEE.

The sample holds a few counts of this clone. This chain joins TRBV10-3 and TRBJ2-3, with 10 bases fitting TRBD1. The germline V gene encodes CDR1 ENHRY and CDR2 SYGVKD. The CDR3 extends over 21 amino acids. J was trimmed by 0 bases and V by 0 bases; bases with no gene match: 15. Here the CDR3 DNA reads TGTGCCATCAGTGAGTCCCCGACAGGGGGCAGAGCGGGAGTAAGCACAGATACGCAGTATTTT. It yields the protein CAISESPTGGRAGVSTDTQYF.

The V call is TRBV9, the J call TRBJ2-3; 8 bases are a match to TRBD2. Germline V gives CDR1 SGDLS, CDR2 YYNGEE. The V segment lost 2 bases and the J segment 4 bases; nucleotides outside the gene matches: 0. The CDR3 contains 13 residues. CDR3 bases: TGTGCCAGCAGCGTGACTAGCGCAGATACGCAGTATTTT. It translates to CASSVTSADTQYF.

The chain couples TRBV5-1 to TRBJ2-7, with 8 bases lining up with TRBD2. The germline CDR1 and CDR2 sequences are SGHRS and YFSETQ. The V segment lost 4 bases and the J segment 6 bases; nucleotides outside the gene matches: 12. The CDR3 consists of 15 residues. DNA for the CDR3: TGCGCCAGCAGCCCCCGTGGAGCGGGAGCCAGCGAGCAGTACTTC. Protein sequence: CASSPRGAGASEQYF.

This clone occurred a few times. CDR3 in DNA: TGCGCCAGCAGCATCGGACAGGGTTCAGATACGCAGTATTTT. It specifies CASSIGQGSDTQYF. The rearrangement uses TRBV5-1 and TRBJ2-3; 8 bases line up with TRBD1. The germline V gene has CDR1 SGHRS and CDR2 YFSETQ. With 4 bases clipped from V and 4 bases from J, the junction kept 5 bases outside the gene matches. CDR3 length equals 14 residues.

Comments on this clone: A junction end diverges from the germline sequence, so it may reflect a read error. V and J are TRBV7-7 and TRBJ2-5; 9 bases agree with TRBD1. This CDR3 has 14 amino acids. Per germline, CDR1 SSHAT and CDR2 FNYEAQ (reference sequence). The CDR3, as DNA: TGTGCTAGCAGCTCCGGGACAGGGAAAGAGACCCAGTACTTC. This translates into CASSSGTGKETQYF.

The sample holds a few counts of this clone. CDR3 sequence: CASTGIRTSGAADTQYF. The CDR3 region has the DNA TGTGCCAGTACCGGAATCCGGACTAGCGGGGCTGCAGATACGCAGTATTTT. The gene calls are TRBV19 and TRBJ2-3, with TRBD2 matching over 12 bases. V dropped 7 bases and J dropped 4; count of bases not matched to a gene: 12. Per the germline V gene, CDR1 is LNHDA and CDR2 is SQIVND (reference sequence). The CDR3 length is 17 residues.

The V and J genes are TRBV19 and TRBJ1-4, with D possibly TRBD1 on 5 matching bases. CDR1 and CDR2 from the germline V gene are LNHDA and SQIVND (reference sequence). Trimming removed 11 bases from V and 0 bases from J, with 13 bases in between. This CDR3 is built from 14 residues. The CDR3 region has the DNA TGTGCCGGGCCCACAGGACCAACTAATGAAAAACTGTTTTTT. The encoded protein is CAGPTGPTNEKLFF.

This clone has more than one count but fewer than ten. The chain couples TRBV4-1 to TRBJ1-3, with 7 bases fitting TRBD1. The germline V gene encodes CDR1 MGHRA and CDR2 YSYEKL. The trim removed 1 base at V and 2 bases at J, leaving 2 bases unmatched. This CDR3 comprises 15 residues. The CDR3 sequence: CASSQGTGAGNTIYF. CDR3 coding DNA: TGCGCCAGCAGCCAAGGAACAGGGGCTGGAAACACCATATATTTT.

V gene TRBV9 combines with J gene TRBJ1-4; TRBD1 matches 9 bases. This CDR3 is built from 15 residues. From germline, CDR1 is SGDLS and CDR2 YYNGEE. The V and J ends lost 3 bases and 7 bases, in that order; junction bases with no gene match: 7. CDR3 loop: CASSATGGNGEKLFF. The CDR3 bases are TGTGCCAGCAGCGCGACAGGGGGTAATGGTGAAAAACTGTTTTTT.

V gene TRBV30 combines with J gene TRBJ2-7; D perhaps matches TRBD2 (7 bases). The CDR3 is made up of 13 amino acids. The germline V gene encodes CDR1 GTSNPN and CDR2 SVGIG (reference sequence). V was cut by 7 bases and J by 1 base, with 14 bases left in between. The CDR3 DNA is TGTGCCTCGGGGGGCGATTCTTCCTACGAGCAGTACTTC. As protein: CASGGDSSYEQYF. Drawing the rest from reference TRBV30 and TRBJ2-7, the complete variable domain is SQTIHQWPATLVQPVGSPLSLECTVEGTSNPNLYWYRQAAGRGLQLLFYSVGIGQISSEVPQNLSASRPQDRQFILSSKKLLLSDSGFYLCASGGDSSYEQYFGPGTRLTVT.

In DNA, the CDR3 is TGTGCCAGCTCACCCGTTCGAATCGGGACAGGGTCCTACGAGCAGTACTTC. Encoded protein: CASSPVRIGTGSYEQYF. This chain links TRBV18 with TRBJ2-7; 9 bases fit TRBD1. V gave up 3 bases and J gave up 1 base; unmatched junction bases: 10. The length of the CDR3 is 17 residues. Germline V gene sequence: CDR1 KGHSH, CDR2 LQKENI.

The gene calls are TRBV11-2 and TRBJ2-2; D is possibly TRBD2 (5 bases). The CDR3 runs to 13 residues. Germline values: CDR1 SGHAT, CDR2 FQNNGV. V dropped 8 bases and J dropped 7 bases, with 14 bases sitting between them. CDR3 amino acids: CASQTAGNGELFF. The CDR3 DNA reads as TGTGCCAGCCAAACGGCGGGCAACGGGGAGCTGTTTTTT.

V and J are TRBV6-6 and TRBJ1-5; 7 nucleotides match TRBD1. The CDR3 has 16 residues. The germline CDR1 and CDR2 sequences are MNHNY and SVGAGI (reference sequence). Trimming cost V 6 bases and J 3 bases; bases outside gene matches: 11. Here the CDR3 reads CASRGARQGPNQPQHF. CDR3 nucleotides: TGTGCCAGCAGGGGGGCAAGACAGGGTCCCAATCAGCCCCAGCATTTT.

This clone was recorded a few times. The chain uses TRBV6-5 and TRBJ2-3; weak D call: TRBD1 (6 bases). V lost 6 bases and J 7 bases, leaving 20 bases between the germline ends. From germline, CDR1 is MNHEY and CDR2 SVGAGI. CDR3 length: 15 residues. The DNA for the CDR3 is TGTGCCAGCAGAACAGGGACGGGGCCTCGGAATACGCAGTATTTT. This gives the protein CASRTGTGPRNTQYF.

V gene TRBV29-1 combines with J gene TRBJ2-1; possible D gene TRBD1, 5 bases. The CDR3 is 13 residues long. Trimming stripped 5 bases from V and 3 bases from J, with 11 bases between. CDR1 is SQVTM and CDR2 is ANQGSEA in the germline V gene. The CDR3 DNA is TGCAGCGTTCGGCAGGGTCTCTACAATGAGCAGTTCTTC. It codes for CSVRQGLYNEQFF.

This rearrangement joins TRBV6-5 to TRBJ1-2; D unresolved. CDR3 length equals 13 residues. The germline gives CDR1 MNHEY, CDR2 SVGAGI. V shed 1 base and J shed 6 bases, with 9 bases lying between them. CDR3 nucleotides: TGTGCCAGCAGTTACTTTCGGGAGGATGGCTACACCTTC. Its translation: CASSYFREDGYTF.

The V call is TRBV7-2, the J call TRBJ2-3; 7 positions match TRBD1. Trimming at V came to 5 bases and at J to 5 bases, leaving 7 bases not matched to a gene. Germline CDR1 is SGHTA and CDR2 is FQGNSA. CDR3 length: 14 amino acids. CDR3 DNA: TGTGCCAGCAGCATACAGGGGACGGGAGATACGCAGTATTTT. It translates to CASSIQGTGDTQYF.